This record covers a single T cell receptor beta chain. Its antigen is not identified. Clones were read by immunoSEQ multiplex PCR, and TCRdb kept only the in-frame ones, dropping some. Here the sample spans some 86,000 clones, just over 90% being singletons. This sample is drawn from a study of T cell responses to AZD1222 COVID-19 vaccine. Study summary: Doses given second, at about 4 or about 12 weeks, were pooled.

Study-wide results and caveats: Among the donors, most were white British and more were female, and clonal diversity was possibly underestimated. Reportedly, close to half of spike-specific TCRs are directed against unmutated variant regions.

This clonotype was sampled from an adult in good health. Source: peripheral blood, taken on day 0 of AZD1222 vaccination.

The CDR3 sequence: CASSAGQGANSPLHF. The CDR3 region has the DNA TGTGCCAGCAGTGCGGGACAGGGGGCAAATTCACCCCTCCACTTT. The chain combines TRBV2 with TRBJ1-6; 12 bases fit TRBD1. Germline assignment: CDR1 SNHLY and CDR2 FYNNEI. Losses at the gene ends were 4 bases for V and 7 bases for J; bases not matched to a gene: 2. The CDR3 spans 15 residues.